The 24 T cell receptor beta chains listed next were all sequenced from one sample in a study of blood T cell repertoires in COVID-19 (dated by TCRdb to between 2020 and 2021). Preparation of the library involved the immunoSEQ multiplex PCR assay. TCRdb's version of the immuneACCESS table is confined to in-frame rearrangements and falls short of the full clone set. An unresolved V gene accounts for under half of the shortfall where checked; the remainder is of unknown origin. This sample gives around 68,000 clones in total; 80% to 90% of them show up just once. The ten largest clones add up to 5% to 6.5% of the sample. Sample: peripheral blood. These receptors were taken from a woman aged 50 to 60 with acute or convalescent COVID-19.

This rearrangement joins TRBV30 to TRBJ1-3, with no clear D. V dropped 3 bases and J dropped 1 base, with 4 bases sitting between them. The CDR3 length is 12 residues. CDR1 is GTSNPN, CDR2 SVGIG, per germline (reference sequence). Written as DNA, the CDR3 is TGTGCCTGGAGCCCTTCTGGAAACACCATATATTTT. Amino acids: CAWSPSGNTIYF. Full variable domain (missing parts from reference TRBV30 and TRBJ1-3): SQTIHQWPATLVQPVGSPLSLECTVEGTSNPNLYWYRQAAGRGLQLLFYSVGIGQISSEVPQNLSASRPQDRQFILSSKKLLLSDSGFYLCAWSPSGNTIYFGEGSWLTVV.

The V call is TRBV19, the J call TRBJ1-4, with a weak D call TRBD1 (5 bases). Trimming shortened V by 4 bases and J by 4 bases, and 16 bases separated the two germline ends. Germline V gene sequence: CDR1 LNHDA, CDR2 SQIVND (reference sequence). This CDR3 spans 16 amino acids. The CDR3 loop reads CASSTHLTAFNEKLFF. Here the CDR3 DNA reads TGTGCCAGTAGTACCCACCTGACAGCCTTTAATGAAAAACTGTTTTTT.

This clone was observed a handful of times. The J gene is TRBJ2-3, the V gene TRBV5-1; D perhaps matches TRBD2 (5 bases). CDR3 length equals 14 residues. Trimming removed 1 base at V and 6 bases at J, with 12 bases between. Germline lookup yields CDR1 SGHRS and CDR2 YFSETQ. The CDR3 sequence: CASSLPAGEDTQYF. CDR3 sequence (DNA): TGCGCCAGCAGCTTGCCCGCCGGGGAGGATACGCAGTATTTT.

J is TRBJ1-2 and V is TRBV4-1, with TRBD1 identical over 11 bases. The germline V gene encodes CDR1 MGHRA and CDR2 YSYEKL. Germline trimming cut 2 bases from V and 6 bases from J; bases unmatched to any gene: 5. The CDR3 loop spans 15 amino acids. The CDR3 loop reads CASSQPGQGGDGYTF. The CDR3 nucleotides read TGCGCCAGCAGCCAACCGGGACAGGGGGGAGATGGCTACACCTTC.

The genes are TRBV6-2 or TRBV6-3 and TRBJ2-4; 8 positions match TRBD2. J gave up 0 bases and V 6 bases, and 4 bases lay outside the gene matches. Germline V gene sequence: CDR1 MNHEY, CDR2 SVGEGT. This CDR3 has 15 residues. CDR3 bases: TGTGCCAGCAGCCTACTAGCGGTAGCCAAAAACATTCAGTACTTC. As protein: CASSLLAVAKNIQYF.

The V and J genes are TRBV5-1 and TRBJ1-2; TRBD1 matches at 7 bases. This CDR3 region has 13 residues. J lost 4 bases, V lost 4 bases, and 4 bases had no gene match. Per the germline V gene, CDR1 is SGHRS and CDR2 is YFSETQ. DNA for the CDR3: TGCGCCAGCAGCCAAGGGGGCGCCTATGGCTACACCTTC. It translates to CASSQGGAYGYTF.

Only one count was recorded for this clone. V and J are TRBV5-1 and TRBJ2-5, with D possibly matching TRBD2 (7 bases). Germline V CDR1 and CDR2: SGHRS, YFSETQ. The length of the CDR3 is 13 residues. Trimming cost V 9 bases and J 2 bases, with 14 bases left between them. This chain's CDR3 is CATAGARQETQYF. The CDR3 DNA follows: TGCGCCACCGCGGGGGCCCGACAAGAGACCCAGTACTTC. The whole variable domain, remainder taken from reference TRBV5-1 and TRBJ2-5, is KAGVTQTPRYLIKTRGQQVTLSCSPISGHRSVSWYQQTPGQGLQFLFEYFSETQRNKGNFPGRFSGRQFSNSRSEMNVSTLELGDSALYLCATAGARQETQYFGPGTRLLVL.

The rearrangement joins TRBV29-1 to TRBJ1-2; 7 nucleotides agree with TRBD1. V trimming: 5 bases; J trimming: 8 bases; junction bases outside the gene matches: 5. This CDR3 is built from 11 residues. Germline V gene lookup returns CDR1 SQVTM and CDR2 ANQGSEA. The CDR3 loop reads CSVIGTEGYTF. The CDR3 nucleotides are TGCAGCGTTATCGGGACAGAAGGCTACACCTTC.

In DNA, the CDR3 is TGTGCCAGCAGCCATGGGACTAGCGGGAGTCCCGGGGAGCTGTTTTTT. Protein product: CASSHGTSGSPGELFF. The rearrangement uses TRBV11-2 and TRBJ2-2; TRBD2 matches at 14 bases. The CDR3 extends over 16 amino acids. V was clipped by 5 bases and J by 6 bases; unmatched bases: 5. Germline CDR1 reads SGHAT; CDR2 reads FQNNGV. Complete variable domain (other parts from reference TRBV11-2 and TRBJ2-2): EAGVAQSPRYKIIEKRQSVAFWCNPISGHATLYWYQQILGQGPKLLIQFQNNGVVDDSQLPKDRFSAERLKGVDSTLKIQPAKLEDSAVYLCASSHGTSGSPGELFFGEGSRLTVL.

This chain joins TRBV2 and TRBJ2-3; D ambiguous. Germline lookup yields CDR1 SNHLY and CDR2 FYNNEI. The CDR3 spans 11 residues. V lost 8 bases and J 3 bases, leaving 6 bases between the germline ends. CDR3: CASFVTDTQYF. The CDR3 DNA reads as TGTGCCAGCTTTGTAACAGATACGCAGTATTTT.

In nucleotides, the CDR3 is TGTGCCAGCAGTCCTCAGCGGGAAGGCACAGATACGCAGTATTTT. Its protein product is CASSPQREGTDTQYF. J is TRBJ2-3 and V is TRBV28; 7 positions match TRBD2. This CDR3 contains 15 residues. Germline CDR1 reads MDHEN; CDR2 reads SYDVKM. Trimming removed 5 bases from V and 1 base from J; junction bases left unmatched: 6.

This chain joins TRBV18 and TRBJ2-7, with D hard to call. This CDR3 has 14 residues. Trimming pared 0 bases from V and 4 bases from J, leaving 10 bases between. Germline V gene lookup returns CDR1 KGHSH and CDR2 LQKENI. This CDR3 is CASSPPVRIYEQYF. In DNA, the CDR3 is TGTGCCAGCTCACCACCGGTGAGGATATACGAGCAGTACTTC.

V and J are TRBV6-5 and TRBJ1-3, with D tentatively TRBD1 (5 bases). The V gene's germline CDR1 is MNHEY and CDR2 SVGAGI. The V gene lost 0 bases and the J gene lost 4 bases, with 10 bases spanning the gap. The CDR3 extends over 15 amino acids. The CDR3 coding sequence is TGTGCCAGCAGTTACTCTGGGGCTTTCGGAAACACCATATATTTT. The encoded protein is CASSYSGAFGNTIYF.

The chain recombines TRBV18 with TRBJ1-1, with D possibly matching TRBD1 (5 bases). The ends were cut back, 0 bases at V and 1 base at J, with 15 bases in the middle. Germline V gene data show CDR1 as KGHSH and CDR2 as LQKENI. CDR3 size: 17 residues. CDR3 nucleotides: TGTGCCAGCTCACCACCGAATCGGGGGAGGGGGAACACTGAAGCTTTCTTT. Amino acids: CASSPPNRGRGNTEAFF. Complete variable domain (other parts from reference TRBV18 and TRBJ1-1): NAGVMQNPRHLVRRRGQEARLRCSPMKGHSHVYWYRQLPEEGLKFMVYLQKENIIDESGMPKERFSAEFPKEGPSILRIQQVVRGDSAAYFCASSPPNRGRGNTEAFFGQGTRLTVV.

The CDR3 sequence: CASSSGLAGDEQFF. In DNA form, the CDR3 reads TGTGCCAGCAGCTCGGGACTAGCGGGAGATGAGCAGTTCTTC. The J gene is TRBJ2-1, the V gene TRBV7-9; the match to TRBD2 covers 14 bases. Germline V gene data show CDR1 as SEHNR and CDR2 as FQNEAQ (reference sequence). V lost 4 bases and J lost 8; bases outside the gene matches: 1. CDR3 length: 14 amino acids.

V usage is TRBV7-6 and J usage is TRBJ2-1, with 8 nucleotides matching TRBD2. CDR1 and CDR2 from the germline V gene are SGHVS and FNYEAQ. V dropped 2 bases and J dropped 8; count of bases not matched to a gene: 14. The CDR3 loop spans 17 amino acids. CDR3 in amino acids: CASSLLVGSFGGDEQFF. In DNA form, the CDR3 reads TGTGCCAGCAGCTTATTAGTGGGCTCCTTCGGGGGGGATGAGCAGTTCTTC.

This clone occurred once. The rearrangement joins TRBV2 to TRBJ1-3; D possibly corresponds to TRBD1 (5 bases). CDR1 and CDR2 from the germline V gene are SNHLY and FYNNEI. Trimming removed 2 bases from V and 0 bases from J, with 8 bases in between. This CDR3 spans 15 amino acids. The CDR3 sequence is CASSERGNSGNTIYF. The CDR3 bases are TGTGCCAGCAGTGAAAGGGGAAACTCTGGAAACACCATATATTTT.

The V gene is TRBV9, the J gene TRBJ1-1; 7 positions agree with TRBD1. The CDR3 is made up of 14 amino acids. V dropped 4 bases and J dropped 0; count of bases not matched to a gene: 3. Germline CDR1 and CDR2: SGDLS and YYNGEE. In DNA, the CDR3 is TGTGCCAGCAGCTGGGGGACAGTGAACACTGAAGCTTTCTTT. Its protein is CASSWGTVNTEAFF.

This chain uses TRBV3-1 (or the pseudogene TRBV3-2) with TRBJ2-7; 9 bases match TRBD1. This CDR3 is 16 amino acids long. With V trimmed by 5 bases and J by 2 bases, 10 bases remained unmatched. Germline V gene lookup returns CDR1 LGHDT and CDR2 YNNKEL (reference sequence). The CDR3 is CASSRWTGDVTYEQYF. CDR3 sequence (DNA): TGTGCCAGCAGCAGATGGACAGGGGACGTAACCTACGAGCAGTACTTC.

This chain links TRBV14 with TRBJ1-4; D possibly corresponds to TRBD1 (6 bases). V was clipped by 4 bases and J by 4 bases, with 13 bases between them. This CDR3 region has 15 residues. Germline assignment: CDR1 SGHDN and CDR2 FVKESK. The CDR3 coding sequence is TGTGCCAGCAGCCCCGTCAGGGGCCTTAATGAAAAACTGTTTTTT. Its translation is CASSPVRGLNEKLFF.

Written as DNA, the CDR3 is TGTGCCAGCAGTTATATCCTTGGGACTAGCGAGGAAGAGACCCAGTACTTC. Amino acid sequence: CASSYILGTSEEETQYF. The chain combines TRBV6-2 or TRBV6-3 with TRBJ2-5; 10 bases fit TRBD2. CDR3 length equals 17 residues. The germline V gene encodes CDR1 MNHEY and CDR2 SVGEGT. With V trimmed by 3 bases and J by 3 bases, 10 bases remained unmatched.

The chain couples TRBV3-1 (or the pseudogene TRBV3-2) to TRBJ2-5; the D gene is possibly TRBD1 (7 bases). The V gene's germline CDR1 is LGHDT and CDR2 YNNKEL (reference sequence). The CDR3 totals 16 residues. The V end lost 5 bases, the J end lost 4 bases, and 20 bases lay between the germline ends. The CDR3 DNA is TGTGCCAGCAGCTACACAGAACGGCAGGGGGGAGAGACCCAGTACTTC. Amino acids: CASSYTERQGGETQYF.

A word on this clone: Other DNA sequences in the sample encode the same CDR3. V gene TRBV7-9 combines with J gene TRBJ1-1; D is uncertain. Germline CDR1 and CDR2: SEHNR and FQNEAQ (reference sequence). CDR3 length equals 13 residues. V was pared by 1 base and J by 3 bases, with 6 bases between. The CDR3 spells CASSLGGDTEAFF. CDR3 DNA: TGTGCCAGCAGCTTAGGAGGTGACACTGAAGCTTTCTTT.

V is TRBV19 and J is TRBJ2-5; TRBD2 matches at 7 bases. This CDR3 contains 15 residues. CDR1 and CDR2 (germline): LNHDA, SQIVND (reference sequence). V lost 3 bases, J lost 5 bases, and 9 bases stayed unmatched. The CDR3 loop is CASSIGPLSGETQYF. The CDR3 bases are TGTGCCAGTAGTATTGGTCCCCTTAGCGGGGAGACCCAGTACTTC.